The sequence of this TCR beta chain was determined in a study of T cells after yellow fever vaccination. 5'RACE template switching added a universal primer site and UMIs to TCR cDNA. TCRdb ran MiXCR on the 5' RACE reads and lists one entry per CDR3 protein. The sample records some 350,000 distinct CDR3 sequences, 8.5% to 9% being singletons. This clonotype was picked up a small number of times. This CDR3 is built from 17 residues. The germline V gene has CDR1 LNHDA and CDR2 SQIVND (reference sequence). Trimming took 3 bases from V and 0 from J, leaving 15 bases between them. The sequencing used PBMCs, collected on the day of the first yellow fever vaccination. The sequence was collected from a man aged 18 to 30 who received the YFV17D yellow fever vaccine. This chain connects TRBV19 to TRBJ2-1, with TRBD2 as a possible D gene (5 bases). The CDR3 sequence: CASSIMDTRGSYNEQFF. In DNA form, the CDR3 reads TGTGCCAGTAGTATCATGGATACCCGGGGCTCCTACAATGAGCAGTTCTTC. The full variable domain, with the rest looked up from reference TRBV19 and TRBJ2-1, is DGGITQSPKYLFRKEGQNVTLSCEQNLNHDAMYWYRQDPGQGLRLIYYSQIVNDFQKGDIAEGYSVSREKKESFPLTVTSAQKNPTAFYLCASSIMDTRGSYNEQFFGPGTRLTVL.